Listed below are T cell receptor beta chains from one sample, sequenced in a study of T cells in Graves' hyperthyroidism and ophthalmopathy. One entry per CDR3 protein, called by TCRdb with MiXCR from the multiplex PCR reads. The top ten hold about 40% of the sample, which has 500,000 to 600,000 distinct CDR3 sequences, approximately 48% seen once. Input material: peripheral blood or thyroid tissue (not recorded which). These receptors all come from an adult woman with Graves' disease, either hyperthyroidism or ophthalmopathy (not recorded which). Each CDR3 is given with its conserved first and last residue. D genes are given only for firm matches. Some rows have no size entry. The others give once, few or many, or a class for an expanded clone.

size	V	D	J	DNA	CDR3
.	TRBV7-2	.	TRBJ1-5	TGTGCCAGCAGCTTAGGCAGACAGCCCCAGCATTTT	CASSLGRQPQHF
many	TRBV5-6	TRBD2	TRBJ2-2	TGTGCCAGCACTCTCCGGGGGGGGCGCGGGCCCGGGGAGCTGTTTTTT	CASTLRGGRGPGELFF
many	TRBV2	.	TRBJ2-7	TGTGCCAGCATGTCAGTCGCCTACGAGCAGTACTTC	CASMSVAYEQYF
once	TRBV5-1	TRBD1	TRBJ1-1	TGCGCCAGCAGCTTACGAACGACAGGGGGTAACACTGAAGCTTTCTTT	CASSLRTTGGNTEAFF
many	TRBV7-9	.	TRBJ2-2	TGTGCTAGCACCGCCGACACCGCGAACACCGGGGAGCTGTTTTTT	CASTADTANTGELFF
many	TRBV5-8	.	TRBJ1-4	TGTGCCAGCAGCCGCCGCGGTGAAAAACTGTTTTTT	CASSRRGEKLFF
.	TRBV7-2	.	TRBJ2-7	TGTGCCAGCAGCCAAGCCTTGCGGGGGCCCTACGAGCAGTACTTC	CASSQALRGPYEQYF
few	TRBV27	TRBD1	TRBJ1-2	TGTGCCAGCACGGAAGCCTGGACAGGGGGCGCGGTTGGCTACACCTTC	CASTEAWTGGAVGYTF
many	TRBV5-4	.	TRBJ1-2	TGTGCCAGCAGCTTCGTTGGACAGCGGCGAGATGGCTACACCTTC	CASSFVGQRRDGYTF
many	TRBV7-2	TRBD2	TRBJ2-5	TGTGCCAGCAGCTTAGCGGGAAGAGCGGGAGGGCCGCGGGAGACCCAGTACTTC	CASSLAGRAGGPRETQYF
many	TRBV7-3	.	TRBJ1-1	TGTGCCAGCAGCTTAATTGGGGGACCAGGTACGAACACTGAAGCTTTCTTT	CASSLIGGPGTNTEAFF
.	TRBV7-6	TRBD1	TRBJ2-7	TGTGCCAGCAGCTTAGGGCCCCCTAGGGACAGCTCCTACGAGCAGTACTTC	CASSLGPPRDSSYEQYF
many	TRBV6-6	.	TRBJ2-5	TGTGCCAGCAGTTACGGAACGTCAGGGGGGCAAGAGACCCAGTACTTC	CASSYGTSGGQETQYF
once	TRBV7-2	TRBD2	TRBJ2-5	TGTGCCAGCAGCTTAGAAAGGAGAGCGGGAGTACAAGAGACCCAGTACTTC	CASSLERRAGVQETQYF
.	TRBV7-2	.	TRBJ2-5	TGTGCCAACAGCATCTTAGAGACCCGGTACTTC	CANSILETRYF
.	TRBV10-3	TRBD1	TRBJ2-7	TGTGCCAGCGAGGGGGCGCGGTACGAGCAGTACTTC	CASEGARYEQYF
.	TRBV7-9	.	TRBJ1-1	TGTGCCAGCAGCCCGAGTCCAGCTAGCAATCAGCCGATCGAAGCTTTCTTT	CASSPSPASNQPIEAFF
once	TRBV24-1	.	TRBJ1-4	TGTGCCGCCAGCAGCCCCATGACTGGGGACGGTGAAAAACTGTTTTTT	CAASSPMTGDGEKLFF
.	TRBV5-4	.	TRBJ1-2	TGTGCCAGCAGCTTGAGGGCAGGGCAGAACTATGGCTACACCTTC	CASSLRAGQNYGYTF
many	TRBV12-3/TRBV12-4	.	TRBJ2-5	TGTGCCAGCAGTTTTAAGGGGGGAGAGACCCAGTACTTC	CASSFKGGETQYF
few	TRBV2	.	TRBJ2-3	TGTGCCAGCACCCCCGGGACAACTTACACAGATACGCAGTATTTT	CASTPGTTYTDTQYF
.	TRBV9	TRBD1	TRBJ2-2	TGTGCCAGCAGAGACAGGGGGCTGATGGACACCGGGGAGCTGTTTTTT	CASRDRGLMDTGELFF
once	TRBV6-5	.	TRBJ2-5	TGTGCCAGCACCGACAGGGAGACCCAGTACTTC	CASTDRETQYF
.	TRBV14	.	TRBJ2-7	TGTGCCAGCAGTTCGGGACAACCCTACGAGCAGTGCTTC	CASSSGQPYEQCF
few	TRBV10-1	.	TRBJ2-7	TGCGCCAGCAGTGAAGGCCAGGGGAACCAGTACTTC	CASSEGQGNQYF
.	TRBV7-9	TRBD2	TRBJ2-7	TGTGCCAGCAGCCTGGGACTAGCGGAACTCTACGAGCAGTACTTC	CASSLGLAELYEQYF
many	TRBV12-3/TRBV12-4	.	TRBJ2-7	TGTGCCAGCAGTTTCTCTATATACGAGCAGTACTTC	CASSFSIYEQYF
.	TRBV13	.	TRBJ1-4	TGTGCCAGCAGCTCGGACACTGTTCGCGTTGACAAACTGTTTTTT	CASSSDTVRVDKLFF
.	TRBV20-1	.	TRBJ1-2	TGCAGTGCTAGAATCAGGGACACTTCCGGGGACGATGGCTACACCTTC	CSARIRDTSGDDGYTF
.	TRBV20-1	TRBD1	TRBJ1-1	TGCAGTGCTAGAGATCCCACAGGGGGCTTGAACACTGAAGCTCTCTTT	CSARDPTGGLNTEALF
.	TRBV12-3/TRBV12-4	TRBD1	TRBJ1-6	TGTGCCAGCAGTCGACAGGGGAGTTCACCCCTCCACTTT	CASSRQGSSPLHF
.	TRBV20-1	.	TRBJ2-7	TGCAGTGCTAGATCGGGACTGTATTCCTACGAGCAGTACTTC	CSARSGLYSYEQYF
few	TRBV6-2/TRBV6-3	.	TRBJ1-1	TGTGCCAGCAGTTACTCGACCCCGAACACTGAAGCTTTCTTT	CASSYSTPNTEAFF